The 27 T cell receptor beta chains presented below share a single source sample, sequenced in a study of shared clonotypes between healthy human individuals. Repertoires were generated with immunoSEQ multiplex PCR, while TCRdb's copy carries only in-frame clones and drops some. The sample has around 1.5 million clones; roughly 98% are singletons. Sequencing was performed on naive CD4+ T cells sorted from blood. As for subset: CD45RA+ positively selected. These receptors were taken from a man aged 25-40 years in good health.

The chain employs TRBV28 and TRBJ2-7; D perhaps matches TRBD1 (5 bases). In germline, CDR1 is MDHEN, CDR2 SYDVKM. This CDR3 contains 13 residues. Deletions cut 8 bases from V and 2 bases from J, with 13 bases between. For the CDR3, the DNA is TGTGCCAGCGCTCCTCGACAGCCCTACGAGCAGTACTTC. Translation gives CASAPRQPYEQYF.

This clone has just one count. The J gene is TRBJ2-7, the V gene TRBV6-6; D ambiguous. The V gene's germline CDR1 is MNHNY and CDR2 SVGAGI (reference sequence). Deletions cut 0 bases from V and 2 bases from J, with 14 bases between. The CDR3 consists of 16 residues. DNA of the CDR3: TGTGCCAGCAGTTACTCGTTACAGACACCTACCTACGAGCAGTACTTC. It specifies CASSYSLQTPTYEQYF.

The table lists this clone with a count of one. The chain combines TRBV5-1 with TRBJ2-1, with D unresolved. Deletions cut 0 bases from V and 7 bases from J, with 11 bases between. The CDR3 runs 14 residues. Germline values: CDR1 SGHRS, CDR2 YFSETQ. The CDR3 DNA reads TGCGCCAGCAGCTTGGAGGGCCGGAAGAATGAGCAGTTCTTC. It specifies CASSLEGRKNEQFF.

The V call is TRBV10-3, the J call TRBJ2-7; 9 nucleotides match TRBD1. The CDR3 covers 14 residues. The J segment lost 6 bases and the V segment lost 5 bases, leaving 8 bases of the junction unmatched. In germline, CDR1 is ENHRY, CDR2 SYGVKD. The CDR3 region has the DNA TGTGCCATCAGTATACAGGGGGCTGTGAGCGAGCAGTACTTC. It yields the protein CAISIQGAVSEQYF.

Worth noting for this clone: This sample also contains other DNA sequences that code for the same CDR3. The rearrangement links TRBV6-1 to TRBJ2-7; weak D call: TRBD1 (7 bases). Germline CDR1 is MNHNS and CDR2 is SASEGT. This CDR3 spans 14 amino acids. V was cut by 1 base and J by 2 bases, with 9 bases left in between. CDR3 in amino acids: CASSEGGTAYEQYF. DNA of the CDR3: TGTGCCAGCAGTGAAGGCGGGACAGCCTACGAGCAGTACTTC.

The V and J genes are TRBV4-1 and TRBJ1-5; no clear D gene. CDR1 is MGHRA, CDR2 YSYEKL, per germline. The CDR3 length is 13 residues. V lost 1 base, J lost 9 bases, and 10 bases lay in between. The CDR3 protein is CASSQVTVGPQHF. CDR3 DNA sequence: TGCGCCAGCAGCCAAGTAACCGTAGGGCCCCAGCATTTT.

V usage is TRBV11-2 and J usage is TRBJ2-7; possibly TRBD2 for D (6 bases). CDR1 SGHAT and CDR2 FQNNGV come from the germline V gene. V was trimmed by 2 bases and J by 4 bases, leaving 21 bases between them. CDR3 length: 17 amino acids. This CDR3 is CASSLTTAGPALYEQYF. The CDR3 bases are TGTGCCAGCAGCTTAACAACCGCGGGACCCGCTCTTTACGAGCAGTACTTC.

The chain carries TRBV7-9 and TRBJ2-1; TRBD2 matches at 14 bases. The CDR3 sequence is 15 residues long. J gave up 9 bases and V 5 bases, and 6 bases lay outside the gene matches. The germline V gene has CDR1 SEHNR and CDR2 FQNEAQ (reference sequence). CDR3 loop: CASSPGLAGVTEQFF. The DNA of the CDR3 is TGTGCCAGCAGCCCGGGACTAGCGGGAGTGACTGAGCAGTTCTTC.

The rearrangement joins TRBV4-1 to TRBJ1-5; 9 bases align to TRBD1. This CDR3 is 14 amino acids long. Losses at the gene ends were 2 bases for V and 6 bases for J; bases not matched to a gene: 2. CDR1 is MGHRA and CDR2 is YSYEKL in the germline V gene. The CDR3 nucleotides read TGCGCCAGCAGCCAAACAGGGGGCGGTCAGCCCCAGCATTTT. As protein: CASSQTGGGQPQHF.

The table lists this clone with a count of one. One end of the junction fails to match germline, which may point to a read error. CDR3 loop: CASSPSRGFGTDTQYF. The DNA of the CDR3 is TGTGCTAGCAGCCCAAGCAGGGGATTCGGCACAGATACGCAGTATTTT. This rearrangement joins TRBV7-7 to TRBJ2-3; D might be TRBD1 (6 bases). Germline CDR1 reads SSHAT; CDR2 reads FNYEAQ (reference sequence). CDR3 length: 16 residues.

A single count supports this clone. V and J are TRBV19 and TRBJ1-1; 9 bases are a match to TRBD1. CDR1 and CDR2 from the germline V gene are LNHDA and SQIVND (reference sequence). The CDR3 extends over 16 amino acids. Germline trimming cut 3 bases from V and 0 bases from J; bases unmatched to any gene: 5. CDR3 amino acids: CASSITTGGLNTEAFF. The CDR3 bases are TGTGCCAGTAGTATCACCACAGGGGGCTTGAACACTGAAGCTTTCTTT. Variable domain in full (rest from reference TRBV19 and TRBJ1-1): DGGITQSPKYLFRKEGQNVTLSCEQNLNHDAMYWYRQDPGQGLRLIYYSQIVNDFQKGDIAEGYSVSREKKESFPLTVTSAQKNPTAFYLCASSITTGGLNTEAFFGQGTRLTVV.

J is TRBJ1-1 and V is TRBV5-1; D possibly corresponds to TRBD1 (5 bases). CDR3 size: 14 residues. V was trimmed by 4 bases and J by 4 bases, leaving 14 bases between them. From germline, CDR1 is SGHRS and CDR2 YFSETQ. CDR3 sequence (DNA): TGCGCCAGCAGCCCCGGTAGTAGGGGCACTGAAGCTTTCTTT. It specifies CASSPGSRGTEAFF.

This sequence joins TRBV19 and TRBJ2-3; TRBD2 matches 9 bases. V trimming: 5 bases; J trimming: 4 bases; junction bases outside the gene matches: 7. CDR3 size: 15 residues. In germline, CDR1 is LNHDA, CDR2 SQIVND (reference sequence). The chain's CDR3 is CASSAAGGVSDTQYF. CDR3 sequence (DNA): TGTGCCAGTAGTGCTGCGGGAGGGGTTTCAGATACGCAGTATTTT.

The CDR3 coding sequence is TGTGCCAGCAGTGTGGACCGGGACACTGGAAACACCATATATTTT. Protein sequence: CASSVDRDTGNTIYF. The J gene is TRBJ1-3, the V gene TRBV6-1; D may be TRBD1 (6 bases). Germline-derived CDR1 and CDR2 are MNHNS and SASEGT. The ends were cut back, 4 bases at V and 2 bases at J, with 12 bases in the middle. The CDR3 is 15 amino acids.

The CDR3 nucleotides read TGTGCCTGGGGGCCGGGACAGGGGACGAACACCGGGGAGCTGTTTTTT. This gives the protein CAWGPGQGTNTGELFF. J is TRBJ2-2 and V is TRBV30; 10 bases map to TRBD1. J gave up 0 bases and V 5 bases, and 6 bases lay outside the gene matches. The CDR3 extends over 16 amino acids. Germline lookup yields CDR1 GTSNPN and CDR2 SVGIG (reference sequence).

This clone was seen once. The chain uses TRBV18 and TRBJ2-4; TRBD1 agrees at 7 bases. The CDR3 is made up of 14 amino acids. From germline, CDR1 is KGHSH and CDR2 LQKENI. The ends lost 8 bases at V and 1 base at J; junction bases unmatched: 5. CDR3 in DNA: TGTGCCAGCACGCCGACAGGGGCCAAAAACATTCAGTACTTC. It yields the protein CASTPTGAKNIQYF.

The J gene is TRBJ1-5, the V gene TRBV6-1, with D possibly TRBD1 on 5 matching bases. The CDR3 is made up of 14 amino acids. V lost 6 bases to trimming and J lost 8 bases, with 17 bases between them. Germline values: CDR1 MNHNS, CDR2 SASEGT. CDR3 region: CASSTGSLREPQHF. The CDR3 nucleotides are TGTGCCAGCAGCACAGGTTCCTTAAGGGAGCCCCAGCATTTT.

The rearrangement uses TRBV5-1 and TRBJ1-2; D is perhaps TRBD1 (5 bases). Germline CDR1 and CDR2: SGHRS and YFSETQ. V lost 4 bases and J 6 bases, leaving 16 bases between the germline ends. This CDR3 has 14 amino acids. The CDR3 sequence is CASSPGGRGDGYTF. The CDR3 DNA reads TGCGCCAGCAGCCCGGGGGGTAGGGGCGATGGCTACACCTTC. Using reference TRBV5-1 and TRBJ1-2 for the parts outside the CDR3, the full variable domain is KAGVTQTPRYLIKTRGQQVTLSCSPISGHRSVSWYQQTPGQGLQFLFEYFSETQRNKGNFPGRFSGRQFSNSRSEMNVSTLELGDSALYLCASSPGGRGDGYTFGSGTRLTVV.

V and J are TRBV5-1 and TRBJ2-5; 8 bases match TRBD2. The CDR3 length is 14 residues. Germline lookup yields CDR1 SGHRS and CDR2 YFSETQ. V shed 9 bases and J 0 bases; nucleotides not matched to a gene: 7. This CDR3 is CATTSGGYQETQYF. The CDR3, as DNA: TGCGCCACTACAAGCGGGGGTTACCAAGAGACCCAGTACTTC.

V gene TRBV29-1 combines with J gene TRBJ2-7; weak D call: TRBD2 (5 bases). The CDR3 is made up of 18 amino acids. V lost 4 bases and J 0 bases, leaving 25 bases between the germline ends. CDR1 is SQVTM, CDR2 ANQGSEA, per germline. For the CDR3, the DNA is TGCAGCGTTGCCCAAACCCCGGGCTGGAGGACCACCTCCTACGAGCAGTACTTC. The encoded protein is CSVAQTPGWRTTSYEQYF.

V is TRBV5-1 and J is TRBJ1-1; 7 bases are a match to TRBD1. The V gene's germline CDR1 is SGHRS and CDR2 YFSETQ. V gave up 0 bases and J gave up 3 bases; unmatched junction bases: 2. This CDR3 is 14 amino acids long. CDR3 coding DNA: TGCGCCAGCAGCTTGGAGGGACAGTACACTGAAGCTTTCTTT. Translated, it gives CASSLEGQYTEAFF.

This chain links TRBV28 with TRBJ1-1, with D unclear. V gave up 2 bases and J gave up 1 base, with 14 bases separating them. Germline V lookup: CDR1 MDHEN, CDR2 SYDVKM. The CDR3 has 16 amino acids. The CDR3 DNA follows: TGTGCCAGCAGTTTAAGTAGGGTACAGAGGAACACTGAAGCTTTCTTT. Protein: CASSLSRVQRNTEAFF.

The chain employs TRBV4-1 and TRBJ2-1; the match to TRBD2 covers 12 bases. Looked up from germline, CDR1 is MGHRA and CDR2 is YSYEKL. This CDR3 comprises 16 residues. Germline trimming cut 2 bases from V and 7 bases from J; bases unmatched to any gene: 6. The CDR3 sequence is CASSQPSGRAGNEQFF. CDR3 DNA sequence: TGCGCCAGCAGCCAACCTAGCGGGAGGGCAGGGAATGAGCAGTTCTTC.

The rearrangement uses TRBV7-8 and TRBJ2-2, with D possibly being TRBD2 (5 bases). Germline V gives CDR1 SGHVS, CDR2 FQNEAQ. The CDR3 has 16 amino acids. The V end was cut by 4 bases, the J end by 0 bases, with 12 bases between. CDR3: CASSSRAAANTGELFF. CDR3 in DNA: TGTGCCAGCAGCTCGCGGGCAGCCGCGAACACCGGGGAGCTGTTTTTT.

To note about this clone: This sample also contains other DNA sequences that code for the same CDR3. This chain joins TRBV28 and TRBJ2-7, with D unclear. CDR1 and CDR2 (germline): MDHEN, SYDVKM. V was cut by 4 bases and J by 0 bases, with 7 bases left in between. The CDR3 runs to 13 residues. The CDR3 sequence: CASSSTGSYEQYF. The CDR3, as DNA: TGTGCCAGCAGTTCCACGGGCTCCTACGAGCAGTACTTC.

Regarding this clone: This sample also contains other DNA sequences that code for the same CDR3. The chain uses TRBV19 and TRBJ2-3, with D possibly matching TRBD2 (5 bases). This CDR3 is 14 amino acids long. Trimming removed 6 bases at V and 0 bases at J, with 10 bases between. Germline CDR1 reads LNHDA; CDR2 reads SQIVND (reference sequence). CDR3 bases: TGTGCCAGTAGAGGGCTAGCAAGCACAGATACGCAGTATTTT. This encodes CASRGLASTDTQYF. The full variable domain, in which reference TRBV19 and TRBJ2-3 provide the parts outside the CDR3, is DGGITQSPKYLFRKEGQNVTLSCEQNLNHDAMYWYRQDPGQGLRLIYYSQIVNDFQKGDIAEGYSVSREKKESFPLTVTSAQKNPTAFYLCASRGLASTDTQYFGPGTRLTVL.

The chain recombines TRBV28 with TRBJ2-7; possible D gene TRBD2, 6 bases. The germline V gene has CDR1 MDHEN and CDR2 SYDVKM. V gave up 8 bases and J gave up 7 bases, with 24 bases separating them. The CDR3 totals 15 residues. The CDR3 DNA is TGTGCCAGCGCCTGGGATGGCGGAGGGGTAGGGGAGCAGTACTTC. This encodes CASAWDGGGVGEQYF.